This T cell receptor beta chain was documented in a study of tumor-infiltrating lymphocytes in primary liver carcinoma. Starting material of 500 ng total RNA yielded TCR beta cDNA via a constant-region primer. Slightly modified ARM-PCR with three nested multiplex PCR rounds yielded TCR beta libraries. Primers for the first two PCR rounds were TRBV1-TRBV30 forward primers and a C-beta reverse primer (roughly 9 cycles per round). MiXCR, applied by TCRdb to the multiplex PCR reads, yields one record per CDR3 protein. In the table there are approximately 310,000 distinct CDR3 sequences, approximately 65% of which are singletons. Germline DNA was also extracted, and blood RNA derived from unsorted whole blood. Germline CDR1 is SEHNR and CDR2 is FQNEAQ (reference sequence). The CDR3 has 11 residues. Only a few counts were recorded for this clonotype.

V and J are TRBV7-9 and TRBJ2-5; D unclear. The TCR sequence derives from a man aged 35-49 years with primary liver carcinoma and hepatitis B virus infection. What was sequenced was peripheral blood. The CDR3 DNA reads as TGTACCAACAGCTATGGGGAGACCCAGTACTTC. This codes for CTNSYGETQYF.